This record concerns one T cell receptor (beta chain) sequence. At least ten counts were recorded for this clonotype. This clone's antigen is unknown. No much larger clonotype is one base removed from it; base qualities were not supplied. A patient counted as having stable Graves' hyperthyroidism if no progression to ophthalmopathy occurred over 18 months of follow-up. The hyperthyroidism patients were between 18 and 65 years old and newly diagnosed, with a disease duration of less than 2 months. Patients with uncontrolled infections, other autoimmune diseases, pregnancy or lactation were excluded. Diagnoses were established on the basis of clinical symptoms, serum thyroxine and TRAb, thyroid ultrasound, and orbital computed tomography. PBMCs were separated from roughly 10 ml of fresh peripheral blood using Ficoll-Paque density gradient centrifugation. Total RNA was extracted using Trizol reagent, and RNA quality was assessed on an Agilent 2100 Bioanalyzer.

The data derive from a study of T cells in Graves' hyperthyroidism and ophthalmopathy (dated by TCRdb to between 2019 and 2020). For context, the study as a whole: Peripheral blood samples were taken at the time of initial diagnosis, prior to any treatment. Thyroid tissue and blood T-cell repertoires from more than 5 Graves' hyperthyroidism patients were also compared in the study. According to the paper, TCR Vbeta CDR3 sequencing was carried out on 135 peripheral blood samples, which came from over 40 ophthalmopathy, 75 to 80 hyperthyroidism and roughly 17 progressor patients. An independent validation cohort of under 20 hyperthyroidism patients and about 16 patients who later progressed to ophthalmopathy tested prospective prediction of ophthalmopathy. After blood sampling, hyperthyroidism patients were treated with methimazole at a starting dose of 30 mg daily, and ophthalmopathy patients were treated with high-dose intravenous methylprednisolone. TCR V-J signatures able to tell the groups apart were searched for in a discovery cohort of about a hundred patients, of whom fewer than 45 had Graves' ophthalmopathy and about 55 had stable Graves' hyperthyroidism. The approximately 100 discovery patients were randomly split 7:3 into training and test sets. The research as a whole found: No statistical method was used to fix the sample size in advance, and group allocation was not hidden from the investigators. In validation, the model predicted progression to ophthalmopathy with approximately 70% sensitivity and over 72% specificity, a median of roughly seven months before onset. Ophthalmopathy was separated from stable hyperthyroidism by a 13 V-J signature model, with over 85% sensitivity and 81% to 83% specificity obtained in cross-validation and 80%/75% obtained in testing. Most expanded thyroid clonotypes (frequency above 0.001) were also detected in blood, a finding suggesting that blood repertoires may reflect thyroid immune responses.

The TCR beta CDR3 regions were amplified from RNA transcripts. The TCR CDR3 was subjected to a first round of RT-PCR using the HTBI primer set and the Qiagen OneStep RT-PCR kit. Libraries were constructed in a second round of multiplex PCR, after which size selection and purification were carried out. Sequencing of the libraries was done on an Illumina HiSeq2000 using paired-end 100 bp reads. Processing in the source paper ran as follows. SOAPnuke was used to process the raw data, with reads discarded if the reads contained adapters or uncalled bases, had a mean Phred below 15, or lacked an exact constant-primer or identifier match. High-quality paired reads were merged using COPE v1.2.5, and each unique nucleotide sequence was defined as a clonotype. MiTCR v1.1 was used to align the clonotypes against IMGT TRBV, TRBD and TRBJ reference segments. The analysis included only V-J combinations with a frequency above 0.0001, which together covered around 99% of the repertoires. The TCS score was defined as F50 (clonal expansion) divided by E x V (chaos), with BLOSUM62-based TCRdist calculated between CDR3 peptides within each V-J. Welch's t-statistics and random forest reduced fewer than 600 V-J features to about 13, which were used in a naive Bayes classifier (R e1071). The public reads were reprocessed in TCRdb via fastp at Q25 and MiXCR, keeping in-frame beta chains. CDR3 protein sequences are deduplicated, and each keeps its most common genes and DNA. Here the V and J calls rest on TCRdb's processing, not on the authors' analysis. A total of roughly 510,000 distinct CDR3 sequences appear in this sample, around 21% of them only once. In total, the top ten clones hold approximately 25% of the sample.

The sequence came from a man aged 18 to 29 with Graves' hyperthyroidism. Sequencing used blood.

CDR3 protein: CASSRTALGRQPQHF. The DNA sequence is as follows: TGTGCCAGCAGCCGGACAGCCTTGGGGCGGCAGCCCCAGCATTTT. The V gene is TRBV28 and the J gene is TRBJ1-5; TRBD1 is perhaps the D gene, given 6 matching bases. Trimming removed 6 bases from V and 7 bases from J, leaving 19 bases between the germline ends. Looking up the germline V gene yields CDR1 MDHEN and CDR2 SYDVKM. The CDR3 covers 15 residues, taking in both the cysteine and the phenylalanine. The DNA shown is the 45-base CDR3, in frame from base 1.